This TCR beta chain is drawn from a study of siplizumab effects on memory and regulatory T cells (dated by TCRdb to the late 2010s). Looking at the study overall: The effect of the anti-CD2 antibody siplizumab on alloreactive T-cell subsets was examined in allogeneic mixed lymphocyte reactions constructed from human PBMCs.

V is reduced by 5 bases and J by 6 bases, leaving a spacing of 11 bases between them. CDR1 SNHLY and CDR2 FYNNEI are derived from the germline V gene. The CDR3 measures 13 amino acids from cysteine to phenylalanine. Of the read, only the CDR3 DNA is kept; its 39 bases are in frame from base 1. This clone was observed a handful of times. Its specific antigen is unknown. No base quality information exists; no much larger clone differs at one position. Library creation used the immunoSEQ multiplex PCR assay. Each sample had 10^5 or so TCR templates assayed by the deep sequencing platform. Genomic DNA extracted from sorted T cells was the material used for TCRbeta CDR3 sequencing. Under the source paper's analysis protocol: The R programming language was used for the clonal analysis of the TCRbeta CDR3 data. Alloreactive CD4+ and CD8+ clones were identified by comparing unstimulated samples to CFSE-low samples taken after the reaction. Alloreactive CD4+ clones were assigned to regulatory or non-regulatory origin by matching sequences to sorted unstimulated Treg and non-Treg repertoires. TCRdb took over this immuneACCESS table, retaining in-frame rearrangements with V and J assigned. Such tables are incomplete; in checked studies, under half of the missing clones stem from an unresolved V gene, and the remainder is unexplained. V and J calls and clone size are those listed in that table; D and trimming were worked out from the DNA. The sample includes approximately 94,000 clones, with roughly 96% observed a single time. The top ten clonotypes cover under 0.04% of the sample.

In a few donor pairs, further sequencing was done on unstimulated CD8+ naive, CD4+ memory, CD8+ TEMRA, CD4+ naive and CD8+ effector memory subsets. Sorted unstimulated T cells and proliferating T cells recovered from mixed lymphocyte reactions were subjected to TCRbeta CDR3 sequencing. Fresh whole blood from 9 to 11 HLA-typed healthy donors was used to isolate PBMCs. The investigation overall reported the following: About 80-96% of proliferating CD4+ or CD8+ clones could not be given a naive or memory phenotype. Siplizumab significantly lowered the cumulative frequency of alloreactive sequences that could be traced to unstimulated CD4+ memory T cells. Unstimulated naive T cells appeared more diverse than memory T cells, and naive cells seemed to contribute substantially to the alloresponse. In reactions with siplizumab, an average of about 69% of mappable alloreactive CD4+ clones were Treg-derived, compared with 25% to 30% in control reactions. Because sequences at frequencies below about 10^-5 were poorly captured, only a minor fraction of alloreactive clones could be mapped back to unstimulated subsets. Whether proliferating Tregs from siplizumab cultures actually had suppressive function was not functionally confirmed.

This receptor was obtained from a human donor in good health. Sequencing was done on a sample of naive CD4+ T cells sorted from blood. The cell subset or site label corresponds to: unstimulated naive T cells. The chain is assembled from TRBV2 and TRBJ1-5, with the D gene not confidently named. The CDR3 protein: CASSTMGRQPQHF. Here is the DNA: TGTGCCAGCAGTACAATGGGCCGTCAGCCCCAGCATTTT.